Presented here are 10 T cell receptor beta chains from one specimen sequenced in a study of a mutant IDH1 vaccine in newly diagnosed glioma. Produced via immunoSEQ multiplex PCR; TCRdb's table is partial and in-frame only. The top ten hold about an eighth of the sample, which has 50,000 to 70,000 clones, 84% seen once. Their antigens are not known. The sample's time point: week 23, last vaccination. Vaccination comprised doses that each held 300 ug of mutant IDH1 20-mer peptide, plus topical imiquimod. Material: PBMCs, obtained from a glioma patient whose treatment included an IDH1 peptide vaccine. The source of these receptors is a man aged 18 to 30 with glioma.

The chain joins TRBV7-8 to TRBJ1-1; tentative D call: TRBD1 (5 bases). Germline-derived CDR1 and CDR2 are SGHVS and FQNEAQ. The CDR3 runs to 15 residues. The V and J ends lost 1 base and 3 bases respectively, with 12 bases between them. The CDR3: CASSLGLLGDTEAFF. CDR3 nucleotides: TGTGCCAGCAGCTTAGGGCTTTTGGGGGACACTGAAGCTTTCTTT.

This chain connects TRBV7-2 to TRBJ1-2; D is uncertain. The CDR3 totals 16 residues. Trimming cost V 1 base and J 4 bases, with 16 bases left between them. The germline gives CDR1 SGHTA, CDR2 FQGNSA. CDR3 sequence (DNA): TGTGCCAGCAGCTTAGGGGCCTCGATATACCGCTATGGCTACACCTTC. Its translation: CASSLGASIYRYGYTF.

This rearrangement joins TRBV4-1 to TRBJ2-7; TRBD2 aligns across 7 bases. After removal of 0 bases from V and 4 bases from J, the junction contained 6 bases not matched to a gene. The V gene's germline CDR1 is MGHRA and CDR2 YSYEKL. CDR3 length equals 15 residues. The CDR3 DNA is TGCGCCAGCAGCCAAGATCGGGGGGTGGGTTACGAGCAGTACTTC. Translating it yields CASSQDRGVGYEQYF.

The chain joins TRBV9 to TRBJ2-2; TRBD1 is a possible D gene (6 bases). CDR1 and CDR2 from the germline V gene are SGDLS and YYNGEE. The CDR3 covers 18 residues. V was cut by 4 bases and J by 4 bases, with 23 bases left in between. The CDR3 loop is CASSPRRGTGYATGELFF. The CDR3 coding sequence is TGTGCCAGCAGCCCCCGCCGCGGCACAGGGTATGCCACCGGGGAGCTGTTTTTT. Full variable domain (missing parts from reference TRBV9 and TRBJ2-2): DSGVTQTPKHLITATGQRVTLRCSPRSGDLSVYWYQQSLDQGLQFLIQYYNGEERAKGNILERFSAQQFPDLHSELNLSSLELGDSALYFCASSPRRGTGYATGELFFGEGSRLTVL.

CDR3 sequence (DNA): TGCGCCAGCAGCAGTGGGACTAGCCTAGCCTACGAGCAGTACTTC. Encoded protein: CASSSGTSLAYEQYF. This chain connects TRBV5-1 to TRBJ2-7; 9 bases line up with TRBD2. V lost 4 bases to trimming and J lost 2 bases; unmatched junction nucleotides: 7. CDR3 length: 15 amino acids. Germline V gene sequence: CDR1 SGHRS, CDR2 YFSETQ.

The chain links TRBV5-5 to TRBJ1-4; D uncertain. Trimming cost V 4 bases and J 0 bases, with 13 bases left between them. The length of the CDR3 is 16 residues. Germline assignment: CDR1 SGHKS and CDR2 YYEKEE (reference sequence). The CDR3 loop is CASSIGTGTTNEKLFF. For the CDR3, the DNA is TGTGCCAGCAGCATTGGTACGGGCACAACTAATGAAAAACTGTTTTTT. The full variable domain, with the rest looked up from reference TRBV5-5 and TRBJ1-4, is DAGVTQSPTHLIKTRGQQVTLRCSPISGHKSVSWYQQVLGQGPQFIFQYYEKEERGRGNFPDRFSARQFPNYSSELNVNALLLGDSALYLCASSIGTGTTNEKLFFGSGTQLSVL.

This clone was seen only a few times. The chain couples TRBV6-5 to TRBJ1-1, with D perhaps TRBD1 (5 bases). The CDR3 consists of 15 residues. CDR1 MNHEY and CDR2 SVGAGI come from the germline V gene. V lost 6 bases, J lost 1 base, and 15 bases lay in between. CDR3: CASRGRRHKNTEAFF. The CDR3 DNA reads TGTGCCAGCAGGGGGCGGAGACACAAGAACACTGAAGCTTTCTTT.

The chain uses TRBV7-9 and TRBJ1-1, with D perhaps TRBD1 (5 bases). This CDR3 is 14 amino acids long. Per germline, CDR1 SEHNR and CDR2 FQNEAQ (reference sequence). The V gene lost 7 bases and the J gene lost 4 bases, with 16 bases spanning the gap. CDR3 residues: CASILRGSTTEAFF. The CDR3 DNA reads TGTGCCAGCATCCTCCGGGGCTCGACCACTGAAGCTTTCTTT.

This sequence joins TRBV5-1 and TRBJ1-6; possibly TRBD1 for D (5 bases). In germline, CDR1 is SGHRS, CDR2 YFSETQ. The length of the CDR3 is 14 residues. V dropped 0 bases and J dropped 7 bases, with 8 bases sitting between them. The CDR3 DNA sequence: TGCGCCAGCAGCTTGGTGGGGGGGAATTCACCCCTCCACTTT. It yields the protein CASSLVGGNSPLHF.

This clone was observed a few times. The chain couples TRBV7-9 to TRBJ2-7; D may be TRBD1 (5 bases). Germline loops: CDR1 SEHNR, CDR2 FQNEAQ (reference sequence). V lost 5 bases to trimming and J lost 7 bases, with 18 bases between them. The CDR3 spans 14 residues. CDR3 loop: CASSQPATAGEQYF. The DNA for the CDR3 is TGTGCCAGCAGCCAGCCCGCGACAGCTGGAGAGCAGTACTTC.